This entry lists 30 T cell receptor beta chains sequenced from one sample in a study of blood T cell repertoires in COVID-19. Profiling relied on immunoSEQ multiplex PCR, and the TCRdb table lists in-frame clones only, not all of them. Here the sample spans some 260,000 clones, around 85% being singletons. The source material was peripheral blood. The receptor source for this set is an elderly man with acute or convalescent COVID-19.

The chain joins TRBV7-6 to TRBJ2-6; 7 nucleotides agree with TRBD1. This CDR3 region has 16 residues. V shed 3 bases and J 0 bases; nucleotides not matched to a gene: 2. Germline V lookup: CDR1 SGHVS, CDR2 FNYEAQ. CDR3 coding DNA: TGTGCCAGCAGCTTGACAGGGCGCTCTGGGGCCAACGTCCTGACTTTC. Translation: CASSLTGRSGANVLTF.

Turning to this clone: The identical CDR3 is also encoded by other nucleotide sequences in the sample. The chain uses TRBV2 and TRBJ1-5, with D uncertain. Germline V gives CDR1 SNHLY, CDR2 FYNNEI. Trimming stripped 3 bases from V and 1 base from J, with 10 bases between. This CDR3 region has 15 residues. The CDR3 loop reads CASSDRGLSNQPQHF. CDR3 nucleotide sequence: TGTGCCAGCAGTGATAGAGGGTTAAGCAATCAGCCCCAGCATTTT.

A single count supports this clone. The chain couples TRBV6-6 to TRBJ1-5; D is undetermined. V was clipped by 3 bases and J by 7 bases, with 19 bases between them. The CDR3 spans 16 residues. CDR1 is MNHNY and CDR2 is SVGAGI in the germline V gene (reference sequence). The CDR3 here is CASSYFRPVVGQPQHF. In nucleotides, the CDR3 is TGTGCCAGCAGTTATTTCAGGCCGGTGGTTGGGCAGCCCCAGCATTTT.

This chain connects TRBV28 to TRBJ1-1, with D unclear. This CDR3 has 16 amino acids. V was cut by 5 bases and J by 0 bases, with 16 bases left in between. Germline CDR1 is MDHEN and CDR2 is SYDVKM. DNA for the CDR3: TGTGCCAGCAGTACCCGAATGTGGGCCGTGAACACTGAAGCTTTCTTT. It yields the protein CASSTRMWAVNTEAFF.

The chain joins TRBV5-1 to TRBJ2-7; 11 bases align to TRBD1. The CDR3 is 15 amino acids. Trimming at V came to 3 bases and at J to 2 bases, leaving 4 bases not matched to a gene. From germline, CDR1 is SGHRS and CDR2 YFSETQ. CDR3 bases: TGCGCCAGCAGCTCGCCGGGACAGGGGGCCTACGAGCAGTACTTC. Its protein is CASSSPGQGAYEQYF.

The rearrangement links TRBV5-1 to TRBJ1-4; D ambiguous. V was cut by 1 base and J by 0 bases, with 7 bases left in between. CDR3 size: 15 residues. Germline V lookup: CDR1 SGHRS, CDR2 YFSETQ. In DNA, the CDR3 is TGCGCCAGCAGCTTGACAGATGCAACTAATGAAAAACTGTTTTTT. This gives the protein CASSLTDATNEKLFF.

CDR3 in amino acids: CASSLGPGFEAFF. CDR3 nucleotide sequence: TGTGCCAGCAGCCTAGGGCCAGGGTTTGAAGCTTTCTTT. This sequence joins TRBV28 and TRBJ1-1, with a tentative D call TRBD1 (5 bases). This CDR3 is 13 amino acids long. Trimming removed 6 bases from V and 7 bases from J, with 15 bases in between. Looked up from germline, CDR1 is MDHEN and CDR2 is SYDVKM. Based on the CDR3 plus reference TRBV28 and TRBJ1-1, the full variable domain is DVKVTQSSRYLVKRTGEKVFLECVQDMDHENMFWYRQDPGLGLRLIYFSYDVKMKEKGDIPEGYSVSREKKERFSLILESASTNQTSMYLCASSLGPGFEAFFGQGTRLTVV.

This chain uses TRBV12-3 or TRBV12-4 with TRBJ2-1; TRBD1 might be the D (5 bases). CDR3 length: 11 amino acids. Trimming cost V 6 bases and J 10 bases, with 10 bases left between them. The DNA of the CDR3 is TGTGCCAGCAGCCCGAAGGGGGAGCAGTTCTTC. Amino acids: CASSPKGEQFF.

The V gene is TRBV5-1, the J gene TRBJ1-3; possibly TRBD1 for D (5 bases). CDR3 length: 17 residues. With 4 bases removed from V and 0 bases from J, the gap between germline ends came to 17 bases. Germline V gene lookup returns CDR1 SGHRS and CDR2 YFSETQ. The CDR3 DNA sequence: TGCGCCAGCAGCCGGACATCCGGACCGAGCTCTGGAAACACCATATATTTT. It translates to CASSRTSGPSSGNTIYF.

V is TRBV11-2 and J is TRBJ1-2; 10 bases align to TRBD1. The V gene's germline CDR1 is SGHAT and CDR2 FQNNGV. The J segment lost 6 bases and the V segment lost 3 bases, leaving 19 bases of the junction unmatched. CDR3 length equals 19 residues. The CDR3 region is CASSFGKGAGTGEWDGYTF. DNA of the CDR3: TGTGCCAGCAGCTTCGGAAAAGGAGCCGGGACAGGGGAATGGGATGGCTACACCTTC.

The chain links TRBV10-3 to TRBJ1-4, with TRBD1 as a possible D gene (5 bases). Germline V gene lookup returns CDR1 ENHRY and CDR2 SYGVKD. The CDR3 runs 16 residues. Trimming took off 6 bases at V and 2 bases at J, with 16 bases between the two ends. Here the CDR3 reads CAISGGGLTTNEKLFF. In nucleotides, the CDR3 is TGTGCCATCAGCGGGGGAGGGCTTACTACTAATGAAAAACTGTTTTTT.

The J gene is TRBJ1-2, the V gene TRBV6-5; 7 positions match TRBD1. Trimming took 6 bases from V and 7 from J; bases not matched to a gene: 5. In germline, CDR1 is MNHEY, CDR2 SVGAGI. The CDR3 length is 12 residues. For the CDR3, the DNA is TGTGCCAGCAGGACCGGGACAGCTGGCTACACCTTC. This translates into CASRTGTAGYTF.

The rearrangement joins TRBV6-4 to TRBJ2-3; 9 nucleotides match TRBD2. Trimming took 6 bases from V and 0 from J; bases not matched to a gene: 1. The germline V gene has CDR1 MRHNA and CDR2 SNTAGT. The CDR3 length is 14 residues. The CDR3, as DNA: TGTGCCAGCAGCCTAGCGGGAAGCACAGATACGCAGTATTTT. Protein sequence: CASSLAGSTDTQYF.

About this clone: This may be a read error, as it is one base from a much larger clone. This chain links TRBV18 with TRBJ2-7, with D possibly matching TRBD2 (6 bases). Germline V gives CDR1 KGHSH, CDR2 LQKENI. Trimming pared 2 bases from V and 3 bases from J, leaving 14 bases between. The CDR3 covers 15 residues. CDR3 sequence: CASSPRISGHYEQYF. CDR3 nucleotides: TGTGCCAGCTCACCAAGGATTAGCGGCCACTACGAGCAGTACTTC.

The gene calls are TRBV4-1 and TRBJ1-4; TRBD1 is a possible D gene (5 bases). Germline CDR1 is MGHRA and CDR2 is YSYEKL. Trimming left V 0 bases short and J 0 bases short, with 14 bases between. The CDR3 length is 18 residues. The chain's CDR3 is CASSQDGGVYATNEKLFF. In DNA form, the CDR3 reads TGCGCCAGCAGCCAAGATGGGGGGGTCTATGCAACTAATGAAAAACTGTTTTTT.

This clone was counted a few times. The rearrangement uses TRBV12-5 and TRBJ1-4, with a tentative D call TRBD1 (5 bases). From germline, CDR1 is LGHNT and CDR2 FRNRAP. The CDR3 is made up of 14 amino acids. V lost 1 base and J lost 8, with 11 bases in between. The CDR3 bases are TGTGCTAGTGGTTTGGGGTGGAGGGGCGAAAAACTGTTTTTT. Encoded protein: CASGLGWRGEKLFF. The full variable domain, rest sourced from reference TRBV12-5 and TRBJ1-4, is DARVTQTPRHKVTEMGQEVTMRCQPILGHNTVFWYRQTMMQGLELLAYFRNRAPLDDSGMPKDRFSAEMPDATLATLKIQPSEPRDSAVYFCASGLGWRGEKLFFGSGTQLSVL.

V usage is TRBV7-9 and J usage is TRBJ2-7; 7 bases map to TRBD1. Germline-derived CDR1 and CDR2 are SEHNR and FQNEAQ (reference sequence). The trim removed 4 bases at V and 6 bases at J, leaving 21 bases unmatched. The CDR3 is made up of 18 amino acids. The CDR3 DNA reads TGTGCCAGCAGCTCGGCCATGGGGGAATGGACAGGCCGAGGCGAGCAGTACTTC. Amino acids: CASSSAMGEWTGRGEQYF.

The CDR3 region is CASSATGAQDTQYF. The CDR3 region has the DNA TGTGCCAGCAGTGCCACAGGGGCCCAGGATACGCAGTATTTT. V usage is TRBV27 and J usage is TRBJ2-3, with 7 bases fitting TRBD1. The CDR3 has 14 residues. Trimming cost V 5 bases and J 6 bases; bases outside gene matches: 8. The germline CDR1 and CDR2 sequences are MNHEY and SMNVEV (reference sequence).

The rearrangement uses TRBV9 and TRBJ2-4; TRBD1 matches 8 bases. In germline, CDR1 is SGDLS, CDR2 YYNGEE. This CDR3 has 16 residues. V gave up 4 bases and J gave up 0 bases; unmatched junction bases: 6. The CDR3 protein is CASSRGGQGAKNIQYF. CDR3 in DNA: TGTGCCAGCAGCAGGGGAGGACAGGGAGCCAAAAACATTCAGTACTTC.

This sequence joins TRBV7-3 and TRBJ1-1; TRBD1 agrees at 7 bases. In germline, CDR1 is SGHTA, CDR2 FQGTGA. The CDR3 covers 13 residues. Unmatched junction bases numbered 2, after V lost 3 bases and J lost 4 bases. CDR3 sequence reads: CASSFDRATEAFF. The CDR3 DNA sequence: TGTGCCAGCAGCTTTGACAGGGCCACTGAAGCTTTCTTT.

This clone was counted once. The chain couples TRBV7-9 to TRBJ2-5, with a weak D call TRBD2 (6 bases). The V end was cut by 1 base, the J end by 2 bases, with 8 bases between. This CDR3 comprises 14 residues. The germline CDR1 and CDR2 sequences are SEHNR and FQNEAQ (reference sequence). In DNA form, the CDR3 reads TGTGCCAGCAGCTTAGGCGGGGTTCAAGAGACCCAGTACTTC. Its translation: CASSLGGVQETQYF.

The chain employs TRBV24-1 and TRBJ2-1, with 9 nucleotides matching TRBD2. V was clipped by 6 bases and J by 5 bases; unmatched bases: 10. This CDR3 has 16 residues. From germline, CDR1 is KGHDR and CDR2 SFDVKD. The CDR3 DNA sequence: TGTGCCACCAGTCCAGCGGGGGGACAACGGAACAATGAGCAGTTCTTC. It specifies CATSPAGGQRNNEQFF.

The V and J genes are TRBV10-3 and TRBJ1-5; D unclear. The CDR3 is 13 amino acids. Trimming pared 0 bases from V and 4 bases from J, leaving 4 bases between. Germline V gene sequence: CDR1 ENHRY, CDR2 SYGVKD. This CDR3 reads CAISESGNQPQHF. The DNA of the CDR3 is TGTGCCATCAGTGAGTCCGGGAATCAGCCCCAGCATTTT.

The chain links TRBV1 to TRBJ2-7; the D call of TRBD1 is as the table states it, not checked on the DNA. TRBV1 has pseudogene status. CDR3 length: 16 residues. CDR3 in amino acids: CTSSHHRGRSSYEQYF. The CDR3 coding sequence is TGCACCAGCAGCCATCACAGGGGCCGGAGCTCCTACGAGCAGTACTTC.

This clone was seen a single time. The rearrangement uses TRBV27 and TRBJ1-2; possibly TRBD1 for D (6 bases). The germline V gene has CDR1 MNHEY and CDR2 SMNVEV (reference sequence). With 5 bases removed from V and 0 bases from J, the gap between germline ends came to 19 bases. The CDR3 is 17 amino acids. In DNA form, the CDR3 reads TGTGCCAGCAGTCCCCGGGTAGGGGGTGGATCTAACTATGGCTACACCTTC. Its protein is CASSPRVGGGSNYGYTF.

The V and J genes are TRBV2 and TRBJ2-1; possibly TRBD1 for D (6 bases). The germline V gene has CDR1 SNHLY and CDR2 FYNNEI. Trimming took off 5 bases at V and 8 bases at J, with 19 bases between the two ends. The CDR3 runs 15 residues. The CDR3 DNA sequence: TGTGCCAGCAGTCTCCAGGGGACGAGGTCGCATGAGCAGTTCTTC. Encoded protein: CASSLQGTRSHEQFF.

This chain joins TRBV4-1 and TRBJ2-2; a possible D gene is TRBD2 (6 bases). The ends were cut back, 2 bases at V and 7 bases at J, with 14 bases in the middle. Germline V lookup: CDR1 MGHRA, CDR2 YSYEKL. The CDR3 runs 15 residues. The CDR3 loop reads CASSQIQRAYGELFF. As DNA, the CDR3 is TGCGCCAGCAGCCAAATCCAGCGGGCCTACGGGGAGCTGTTTTTT.

The chain joins TRBV5-1 to TRBJ1-5, with TRBD1 matching over 7 bases. Germline V lookup: CDR1 SGHRS, CDR2 YFSETQ. This CDR3 contains 14 residues. V shed 3 bases and J 4 bases; nucleotides not matched to a gene: 4. This CDR3 is CASSSGTANQPQHF. The CDR3 region has the DNA TGCGCCAGCAGCTCCGGGACAGCTAATCAGCCCCAGCATTTT.

The V and J genes are TRBV2 and TRBJ1-1; maybe TRBD1 (5 bases). The CDR3 loop spans 13 amino acids. The germline V and J ends were trimmed by 4 bases and 1 base, with 7 bases remaining between them. CDR1 is SNHLY and CDR2 is FYNNEI in the germline V gene. CDR3 amino acids: CASSVRGNTEAFF. The CDR3 DNA is TGTGCCAGCAGTGTAAGGGGGAACACTGAAGCTTTCTTT.

The chain links TRBV10-3 to TRBJ1-2; D may be TRBD1 (6 bases). Germline CDR1 ENHRY, CDR2 SYGVKD. Trimming cost V 7 bases and J 0 bases, with 12 bases left between them. This CDR3 has 14 residues. For the CDR3, the DNA is TGTGCCATCAATAGGGACATTGCTAACTATGGCTACACCTTC. Translation gives CAINRDIANYGYTF.